Listed below are T cell receptor beta chains from one sample, sequenced in a study of blood T cell repertoires in COVID-19. Clones were read by immunoSEQ multiplex PCR, and TCRdb kept only the in-frame ones, dropping some. The sample shows around 30,000 clones, approximately 80% of them seen only once. Material for sequencing was peripheral blood. These receptors were collected from a woman in her seventies with acute or convalescent COVID-19. Each CDR3 is given with its conserved first and last residue. The order of the fields is J gene, clone size, V gene, D gene, CDR3 protein, CDR3 DNA. The D gene is left open where the match is weak. Only some rows state a clone size, as once, few, many or a class for expanded clones.

TRBJ2-7	medium-sized	TRBV20-1	TRBD1	CSASLGQGGYEQYF	TGCAGTGCTAGTCTGGGACAGGGGGGCTACGAGCAGTACTTC
TRBJ1-3	.	TRBV5-1	TRBD1	CASSTGDRASGNTIYF	TGCGCCAGCAGCACCGGGGACAGGGCCTCTGGAAACACCATATATTTT
TRBJ2-5	.	TRBV11-3	.	CASSLVSSSKTQYF	TGTGCCAGCAGCTTAGTCTCAAGCTCGAAGACCCAGTACTTC
TRBJ2-1	.	TRBV2	TRBD1	CASTYGQGINNEQFF	TGTGCCAGCACGTACGGACAGGGAATCAACAATGAGCAGTTCTTC
TRBJ2-2	.	TRBV5-4	TRBD1	CASSFQGQQATGELFF	TGTGCCAGCAGCTTCCAGGGACAGCAGGCGACCGGGGAGCTGTTTTTT
TRBJ2-7	.	TRBV20-1	TRBD1	CSASVQGWQYF	TGCAGTGCTAGCGTACAGGGGTGGCAGTACTTC
TRBJ2-7	.	TRBV11-2	TRBD1	CASSKDRAHEQYF	TGTGCCAGCAGCAAAGACAGGGCCCACGAGCAGTACTTC
TRBJ2-4	.	TRBV7-2	.	CASSLRGTNIQYF	TGTGCCAGCAGCTTACGGGGGACGAACATTCAGTACTTC
TRBJ2-3	few	TRBV20-1	.	CSARYTDTQYF	TGCAGTGCGAGATACACAGATACGCAGTATTTT
TRBJ2-7	.	TRBV6-1	.	CASSEQGGYEQYF	TGTGCCAGCAGTGAACAGGGGGGCTACGAGCAGTACTTC
TRBJ2-2	.	TRBV5-8	TRBD2	CASSPTSGALSTNTGELFF	TGTGCCAGCAGCCCGACTAGCGGGGCCTTATCAACGAACACCGGGGAGCTGTTTTTT
TRBJ1-5	.	TRBV15	TRBD1	CATSRGRGLDSNQPQHF	TGTGCCACCAGCAGAGGCAGGGGGCTGGACAGCAATCAGCCCCAGCATTTT
TRBJ2-1	.	TRBV6-1	TRBD2	CASSDGPGLADNEQFF	TGTGCCAGCAGTGACGGACCGGGACTAGCGGACAATGAGCAGTTCTTC